This T cell receptor beta chain comes out of a study of blood T cell repertoires in COVID-19. The length of the CDR3 is 14 residues. The germline CDR1 and CDR2 sequences are SGDLS and YYNGEE. The V end lost 0 bases, the J end lost 4 bases, and 8 bases lay between the germline ends. This clone was seen only once. In the authors' methods: Nucleated cell number was recorded as an estimate derived from reference gene primer amplification. The protocol was immunoSEQ multiplex PCR, while the TCRdb copy is restricted to in-frame clones and leaves out a portion. V, J and clone size are taken as reported in that table, and D and trimming were inferred from the DNA itself. This sample has more than 300,000 clones, with over 85% found just once. Followed over time, Seattle patients had been enrolled while infection was active.

V gene TRBV9 combines with J gene TRBJ1-3; weak D call: TRBD1 (5 bases). The clonotype comes from a woman in her twenties or thirties with COVID-19, enrolled during active disease. Sequences were obtained from peripheral blood. The CDR3 DNA is TGTGCCAGCAGCGTAGCAGGGCCAGGAAACACCATATATTTT. Its protein is CASSVAGPGNTIYF. Drawing the rest from reference TRBV9 and TRBJ1-3, the complete variable domain is DSGVTQTPKHLITATGQRVTLRCSPRSGDLSVYWYQQSLDQGLQFLIQYYNGEERAKGNILERFSAQQFPDLHSELNLSSLELGDSALYFCASSVAGPGNTIYFGEGSWLTVV.